The 5 T cell receptor beta chains below were found in one sample sequenced in a study of tissue T cells after allogeneic stem cell transplantation. Time point noted: mouse harvest day 14 after allogeneic transplant. Each mouse received 10^7 T-cell-depleted marrow cells plus 10^6 splenic CD5+ T cells by tail vein. Here immunoSEQ multiplex PCR was the method, and the copy in TCRdb shows in-frame clones only, minus some. Of 2,500 to 3,500 clones detected, roughly 43% appear once; the ten largest clones hold around 25%. Sequencing was done on a sample of gut tissue. The origin of the receptors is a female BALB/c mouse given C57BL/6 T cells with graft-versus-host disease after an allogeneic hematopoietic cell transplant.

Comments on this clone: Each gene name is a mouse one. The part of the CDR3 DNA that was read is TGTGCAAGCAGCCCGGACTGGGGGTATTATGAACAGTAC. It codes for CASSPDWGYYEQY. The whole CDR3 reads CASSPDWGYYEQYF. J is TRBJ2-7 and V is TRBV16; 10 nucleotides line up with TRBD2. The CDR3 is cut off 1 residue early in the read; its end comes from the germline J gene. CDR3 size: 14 residues. With V trimmed by 5 bases and J by 4 bases, 5 bases remained unmatched. The germline CDR1 and CDR2 sequences are SGHSA and FRNQAP.

On this clone: The germline and genes are mouse ones. The CDR3 end falls 1 residue outside the read, so it is completed with the germline J gene. The rearrangement links TRBV2 to TRBJ2-2; 8 bases map to TRBD2. Per the germline V gene, CDR1 is LGHNA and CDR2 is YSYQKL. V gave up 1 base and J gave up 4 bases; unmatched junction bases: 2. This CDR3 contains 15 residues. The sequenced part of the CDR3 DNA is TGTGCCAGCAGCCAAGGGGGGGGGCGCACCGGGCAGCTCTAC. This translates into CASSQGGGRTGQLY. The full CDR3 protein is CASSQGGGRTGQLYF. The full variable domain, in which reference TRBV2 and TRBJ2-2 provide the parts outside the CDR3, is DPKIIQKPKYLVAVTGSEKILICEQYLGHNAMYWYRQSAKKPLEFMFSYSYQKLMDNQTASSRFQPQSSKKNHLDLQITALKPDDSATYFCASSQGGGRTGQLYFGEGSKLTVL.

A word on this clone: The listed genes are named as in mouse. CDR3 bases read: TGTGCCAGCAGTCTACAGGTTCAAAACACCTTGTAC. Encoded protein: CASSLQVQNTLY. The complete CDR3 protein is CASSLQVQNTLYF. The chain carries TRBV26 and TRBJ2-4, with D maybe TRBD1 (5 bases). The read terminates 1 residue before the CDR3 end, so the remaining end is supplied by the germline J gene. Deletions cut 3 bases from V and 2 bases from J, with 6 bases between. Germline-derived CDR1 and CDR2 are KGHPV and FQNQEV (reference sequence). The CDR3 totals 13 residues.

About this clone itself: Gene names are mouse gene names. The CDR3 is cut off 1 residue early in the read; its end comes from the germline J gene. The genes are TRBV15 and TRBJ1-4, with 10 bases matching TRBD1. Germline V gene sequence: CDR1 SGHND, CDR2 FRSKSL. Germline trimming cut 4 bases from V and 3 bases from J; bases unmatched to any gene: 2. The length of the CDR3 is 15 residues. Partial CDR3 DNA: TGTGCCAGCAGTTCGGGACAGGGGCCCAACGAAAGATTATTT. Protein sequence: CASSSGQGPNERLF. The whole CDR3 protein reads CASSSGQGPNERLFF. Variable domain in full (rest from reference TRBV15 and TRBJ1-4): DAGVTQTPRHEVAEKGQTIILKCEPVSGHNDLFWYRQTKIQGLELLSYFRSKSLMEDGGAFKDRFKAEMLNSSFSTLKIQPTEPKDSAVYLCASSSGQGPNERLFFGHGTKLSVL.

Regarding this clone: The gene symbols are mouse symbols. Sequencing ends 1 residue short of the CDR3 end; the germline J gene provides the rest. The rearrangement joins TRBV15 to TRBJ2-2, with 7 bases identical to TRBD2. Trimming cost V 3 bases and J 0 bases; bases outside gene matches: 4. Germline V gene lookup returns CDR1 SGHND and CDR2 FRSKSL. This CDR3 is 16 amino acids long. CDR3 sequence: CASSFMGGANTGQLYF. CDR3 DNA, as far as it was read: TGTGCCAGCAGTTTCATGGGGGGAGCAAACACCGGGCAGCTCTAC.